This entry lists 9 T cell receptor beta chains sequenced from one sample in a study of shared clonotypes between healthy human individuals. The table came from immunoSEQ multiplex PCR; TCRdb's copy has only in-frame clones and leaves some out. The sample carries nearly 750,000 clones, roughly 72% recorded once. The source material was memory CD4+ T cells sorted from blood. This sample's subset: CD45RA-negative fraction. The receptors derive from a young woman in good health.

The J gene is TRBJ2-4, the V gene TRBV19, with 9 bases that match TRBD2. From germline, CDR1 is LNHDA and CDR2 SQIVND (reference sequence). This CDR3 region has 16 residues. The V and J ends lost 3 bases and 3 bases, in that order; junction bases with no gene match: 6. The CDR3 protein is CASSMISGSNKNIQYF. The CDR3, as DNA: TGTGCCAGTAGTATGATTAGCGGGAGCAACAAAAACATTCAGTACTTC. Variable domain in full (rest from reference TRBV19 and TRBJ2-4): DGGITQSPKYLFRKEGQNVTLSCEQNLNHDAMYWYRQDPGQGLRLIYYSQIVNDFQKGDIAEGYSVSREKKESFPLTVTSAQKNPTAFYLCASSMISGSNKNIQYFGAGTRLSVL.

The sample holds one count of this clone. V is TRBV10-3 and J is TRBJ2-7, with TRBD2 identical over 8 bases. In germline, CDR1 is ENHRY, CDR2 SYGVKD. The CDR3 extends over 13 amino acids. V was clipped by 10 bases and J by 5 bases; unmatched bases: 10. DNA of the CDR3: TGTGCCACCGAGGGCTCCGGGGGGGACGAGCAGTACTTC. It yields the protein CATEGSGGDEQYF.

This chain joins TRBV19 and TRBJ2-5; 13 bases align to TRBD2. The CDR3 has 16 residues. After removal of 3 bases from V and 4 bases from J, the junction contained 5 bases not matched to a gene. Per the germline V gene, CDR1 is LNHDA and CDR2 is SQIVND (reference sequence). As DNA, the CDR3 is TGTGCCAGTAGTATGGGTGGACTAGCGGGAGTAGAGACCCAGTACTTC. This gives the protein CASSMGGLAGVETQYF.

The chain links TRBV19 to TRBJ1-1; the D gene is possibly TRBD1 (6 bases). Germline V gene data show CDR1 as LNHDA and CDR2 as SQIVND (reference sequence). Trimming stripped 1 base from V and 1 base from J, with 10 bases between. The CDR3 runs to 15 residues. The CDR3 sequence is CASSIGQVQNTEAFF. CDR3 coding DNA: TGTGCCAGTAGTATAGGACAGGTGCAGAACACTGAAGCTTTCTTT. The whole variable domain, filled in from reference TRBV19 and TRBJ1-1, reads DGGITQSPKYLFRKEGQNVTLSCEQNLNHDAMYWYRQDPGQGLRLIYYSQIVNDFQKGDIAEGYSVSREKKESFPLTVTSAQKNPTAFYLCASSIGQVQNTEAFFGQGTRLTVV.

In DNA form, the CDR3 reads TGTGCCAGCAGCCAAGATCCTCAGGCTAGCATCGACGAGCAGTACTTC. This translates into CASSQDPQASIDEQYF. The chain links TRBV4-2 to TRBJ2-7, with D maybe TRBD2 (5 bases). This CDR3 region has 16 residues. Germline CDR1 and CDR2: LGHNA and YNFKEQ. The V end lost 0 bases, the J end lost 5 bases, and 17 bases lay between the germline ends.

The gene calls are TRBV28 and TRBJ2-1, with 7 bases that match TRBD2. This CDR3 region has 13 residues. Germline V lookup: CDR1 MDHEN, CDR2 SYDVKM. J lost 9 bases, V lost 3 bases, and 5 bases had no gene match. The DNA for the CDR3 is TGTGCCAGCAGTTTGGGGGGGTACGGTGAGCAGTTCTTC. This encodes CASSLGGYGEQFF.

This clone was seen a handful of times. The chain is built from TRBV18 and TRBJ2-1; TRBD2 matches 8 bases. Looked up from germline, CDR1 is KGHSH and CDR2 is LQKENI. With 1 base clipped from V and 7 bases from J, the junction kept 6 bases outside the gene matches. The CDR3 is 15 residues long. The DNA for the CDR3 is TGTGCCAGCTCACCACGAGCGGGAGAATGGAATGAGCAGTTCTTC. As protein: CASSPRAGEWNEQFF.

This clone was seen only a few times. This chain links TRBV27 with TRBJ2-7; possibly TRBD2 for D (6 bases). Deletions cut 2 bases from V and 3 bases from J, with 11 bases between. CDR3 length equals 14 residues. Germline-derived CDR1 and CDR2 are MNHEY and SMNVEV (reference sequence). The DNA of the CDR3 is TGTGCCAGCAGTTTAGTGGGGGGTAGCTACGAGCAGTACTTC. Protein product: CASSLVGGSYEQYF.

The gene calls are TRBV25-1 and TRBJ2-7; D is undetermined. CDR1 MGHDK and CDR2 SYGVNS come from the germline V gene. V lost 4 bases to trimming and J lost 2 bases, with 18 bases between them. This CDR3 region has 16 residues. CDR3 residues: CASSGNIDDAPYEQYF. The DNA of the CDR3 is TGTGCCAGCAGTGGAAACATTGACGACGCCCCCTACGAGCAGTACTTC.